The clone carrying this T cell receptor beta chain was detected many times. The time point is: sample taken at primary tumor resection. Unsorted samples of tumor, nontumor lung or frozen PBMC had their whole RNA sequenced. TCRdb called the 5' RACE reads again in MiXCR, with one record for every CDR3 protein. The table shows roughly 40,000 distinct CDR3 sequences, with 6.5% to 8% occurring only once. The germline gives CDR1 SGHDT, CDR2 YYEEEE. V was trimmed by 1 base and J by 7 bases, leaving 14 bases between them. CDR3 length equals 15 residues. This sample was included in a study of spatial heterogeneity in lung cancer.

The sequencing here drew on PBMCs, taken at surgery. The V and J genes are TRBV5-6 and TRBJ1-4; no clear D. This TCR derives from a female donor with early-stage non-small cell lung cancer. The CDR3 nucleotides are TGTGCCAGCAGCTTGAGGTTGACGGGTTCTGAAAAACTGTTTTTT. It translates to CASSLRLTGSEKLFF.